Reported below is one T cell receptor (beta chain). What antigen it recognizes has not been identified. Base quality data are lacking; no much larger clone is found one base away. This specimen includes other DNA sequences encoding the same CDR3. These data are taken from a study of a mutant IDH1 vaccine in newly diagnosed glioma (dated by TCRdb to the early 2020s). Study-level background: Vaccination began 4-6 weeks after radiotherapy alone, or alongside temozolomide cycles in the chemotherapy-containing groups. Of the 25 to 40 patients who were treated, about 62% were male and about 40% were female, and the mean age was roughly 40 years. Prior to enrollment, patients had been given standard therapy consisting of radiotherapy alone, temozolomide alone, or radiochemotherapy with temozolomide, with the combination given to most patients. Visit V12 was the week-35 safety follow-up and visit V13 was the week-47 end of study. Six visits were used for peripheral blood collection: V03 (baseline), V05, V07, V10, V12 and V13. Longitudinal TCRB deep sequencing was performed for around 23 treated patients wherever samples were available for exploratory analyses. Study-level results and caveats: The authors noted that analyses of patient blood samples could not be reproduced because of sample limitations. Immune responses induced by the vaccine were seen in roughly 95% of patients across multiple MHC alleles. Pseudoprogression appeared unrelated to alterations in the top peripheral T cell clonotypes detected by TCRB sequencing. PBMC samples for TCRB deep sequencing were selected based on availability.

Per the publication, the time point label means: week 35, safety follow-up. Each vaccine dose, consisting of 300 ug of a 20-mer mutant IDH1 peptide in Montanide, was administered subcutaneously with topical imiquimod. Patients were given eight vaccinations, in weeks 1, 3, 5, 7, 11, 15, 19 and 23, which matched visits V03 through V10. The donors had newly diagnosed IDH1-mutant astrocytomas of WHO grade 3 or 4 that showed loss of nuclear ATRX. The samples were drawn from NOA16, a multicentre, single-arm, open-label phase I trial in Germany that tested a mutant IDH1 peptide vaccine in humans for the first time. The DNeasy Blood and Tissue Kit was used to extract genomic DNA from EDTA blood for TCRB sequencing. Libraries were constructed by the immunoSEQ multiplex PCR assay. Rearranged TCR beta chain sequences were amplified with the hsTCRB Kit following the manufacturer's protocol. TCRB libraries were sequenced on an Illumina MiSeq. The paper's data handling went like this. The proprietary platform of the kit vendor was used for demultiplexing, trimming and gene mapping. In its TCRdb copy, this immuneACCESS table keeps in-frame sequences only and misses some clones. Where compared with another copy, unresolved V genes explain less than half of these, and the others have no known cause. V, J and clone size derive from that table, while D and trimming were established from the DNA sequence. This sample has 25,000 to 40,000 clones in its table, and roughly 79% of those were observed once. Of the sample, about 9.3% falls within the top ten clones.

This clonotype was sampled from a woman aged 30 to 39 with glioma. Some clones in this sample may be carry-over from other donors' samples. Source: PBMCs, taken from a glioma patient whose treatment included an IDH1 peptide vaccine.

The CDR3 sequence is CASRASGAYNEQFF. The base sequence is TGTGCCAGCAGAGCTAGCGGGGCCTACAATGAGCAGTTCTTC. The rearrangement joined TRBV2 to TRBJ2-1, and TRBD2 aligns with 9 junction nucleotides. Looking up the germline V gene yields CDR1 SNHLY and CDR2 FYNNEI. Including the terminal cysteine and phenylalanine, the CDR3 comprises 14 residues. Only the CDR3 region is kept as DNA, spanning 42 bases read in frame from base 1. V is trimmed back by 6 bases and J by 2 bases, and the junction contains 2 bases that no gene match accounts for.